Shown below are 28 T cell receptor beta chains from a single sample sequenced in a study of Graves' ophthalmopathy and Graves' hyperthyroidism. Amplified TCR beta CDR3 regions were obtained using RNA transcripts as template. The workflow started with a first-round RT-PCR run with HTBI primers and then moved on to a second-round multiplex PCR. TCRdb passed the multiplex PCR reads through MiXCR, listing each CDR3 protein once. This table has roughly 420,000 distinct CDR3 sequences, around 20% appearing once. The sequencing input was peripheral blood. These TCRs come from a woman between 18 and 29 years old with stable Graves' hyperthyroidism.

This clonotype has a count of ten or more. The chain links TRBV29-1 to TRBJ2-7; a weak D match, TRBD2 (5 bases). This CDR3 region has 11 residues. Deletions cut 4 bases from V and 6 bases from J, with 10 bases between. In germline, CDR1 is SQVTM, CDR2 ANQGSEA. The CDR3 sequence is CSVVEGSEQYF. In DNA, the CDR3 is TGCAGCGTTGTAGAAGGGAGCGAGCAGTACTTC.

Here the CDR3 DNA reads TGTGCCACCTCAGGACAGGGGAGGATGAACACTGAAGCTTTCTTT. Protein sequence: CATSGQGRMNTEAFF. The chain uses TRBV2 and TRBJ1-1; TRBD1 agrees at 9 bases. Germline CDR1 is SNHLY and CDR2 is FYNNEI. The CDR3 covers 15 residues. J lost 0 bases, V lost 10 bases, and 9 bases had no gene match.

V gene TRBV12-3 or TRBV12-4 combines with J gene TRBJ1-2, with D possibly being TRBD1 (6 bases). V was pared by 9 bases and J by 0 bases, with 8 bases between. This CDR3 has 12 residues. CDR3 nucleotides: TGTGCCAGAGGGGGGGCTAACTATGGCTACACCTTC. It yields the protein CARGGANYGYTF.

This clonotype showed up many times. The chain carries TRBV19 and TRBJ2-5; 14 nucleotides agree with TRBD2. CDR3 size: 16 residues. Germline V gene data show CDR1 as LNHDA and CDR2 as SQIVND (reference sequence). V lost 4 bases, J lost 3 bases, and 4 bases stayed unmatched. DNA of the CDR3: TGTGCCAGTAGTACCAGACTAGCGGGAGGGGAAGAGACCCAGTACTTC. Translated, it gives CASSTRLAGGEETQYF.

Many counts were recorded for this clonotype. The chain has TRBV27 and TRBJ2-7; a possible D gene is TRBD2 (6 bases). The CDR3 has 15 residues. The germline CDR1 and CDR2 sequences are MNHEY and SMNVEV (reference sequence). V was shortened by 3 bases and J by 2 bases, with 14 bases between the two germline ends. CDR3: CASSLAGTFPYEQYF. The CDR3 bases are TGTGCCAGCAGTTTGGCCGGGACTTTTCCCTACGAGCAGTACTTC.

The table lists this clonotype with many counts. The chain employs TRBV12-3 or TRBV12-4 and TRBJ1-5, with 7 bases aligning to TRBD1. The CDR3 extends over 14 amino acids. The V and J ends lost 6 bases and 7 bases, in that order; junction bases with no gene match: 9. CDR3 residues: CASSGERGRQPQHF. CDR3 sequence (DNA): TGTGCCAGCAGCGGGGAGAGGGGGCGGCAGCCCCAGCATTTT.

This clonotype was recorded many times. The chain uses TRBV6-2 or TRBV6-3 and TRBJ2-7; D might be TRBD1 (6 bases). CDR1 MNHEY and CDR2 SVGEGT come from the germline V gene. The CDR3 runs 13 residues. V was clipped by 6 bases and J by 3 bases, with 12 bases between them. CDR3: CASSPGQRYEQYF. CDR3 nucleotide sequence: TGTGCCAGCAGCCCAGGACAGCGCTACGAGCAGTACTTC.

This clonotype was counted ten times or more. The chain joins TRBV24-1 to TRBJ2-2; TRBD2 matches at 14 bases. Germline CDR1 and CDR2: KGHDR and SFDVKD. J lost 4 bases, V lost 9 bases, and 21 bases had no gene match. The CDR3 length is 21 residues. The CDR3 loop reads CATHPRHRLAGGPMFTGELFF. The CDR3 DNA reads TGTGCCACCCATCCCCGCCACCGACTAGCGGGAGGGCCTATGTTCACCGGGGAGCTGTTTTTT.

The CDR3, as DNA: TGTGCCAGCAGTGAGAGGGGGCTCCAGCCCCAGCATTTT. This codes for CASSERGLQPQHF. The V gene is TRBV6-1, the J gene TRBJ1-5; 7 bases agree with TRBD1. The junction had 3 bases not matched to a gene; V was cut back by 3 bases and J by 7 bases. Germline CDR1 and CDR2: MNHNS and SASEGT. CDR3 size: 13 residues.

The table lists this clonotype with many counts. The rearrangement joins TRBV30 to TRBJ2-2; D gene unclear. Trimming removed 5 bases from V and 1 base from J, with 8 bases in between. This CDR3 is built from 13 residues. Germline CDR1 reads GTSNPN; CDR2 reads SVGIG (reference sequence). The CDR3 region is CAWETVNTGELFF. The CDR3, as DNA: TGTGCCTGGGAGACGGTGAACACCGGGGAGCTGTTTTTT.

This clonotype has a count of ten or more. J is TRBJ1-5 and V is TRBV6-1; no firm D call. V was pared by 6 bases and J by 0 bases, with 15 bases between. The germline gives CDR1 MNHNS, CDR2 SASEGT. The CDR3 is 16 residues long. CDR3 coding DNA: TGTGCCAGCAGACCCCAGTTTGCCGGTAGCAATCAGCCCCAGCATTTT. Translated, it gives CASRPQFAGSNQPQHF.

This clonotype appeared many times. The genes are TRBV6-1 and TRBJ1-2, with D possibly TRBD1 on 6 matching bases. This CDR3 comprises 14 residues. The germline V and J ends were trimmed by 0 bases and 4 bases, with 9 bases remaining between them. Germline V gene lookup returns CDR1 MNHNS and CDR2 SASEGT. For the CDR3, the DNA is TGTGCCAGCAGTGAAGCGAGAGGGGGCTATGGCTACACCTTC. It is translated as CASSEARGGYGYTF.

This clonotype was detected ten times or more. V usage is TRBV6-5 and J usage is TRBJ2-5, with 7 bases aligning to TRBD1. This CDR3 has 12 residues. Trimming at V came to 5 bases and at J to 5 bases, leaving 2 bases not matched to a gene. The germline gives CDR1 MNHEY, CDR2 SVGAGI. The DNA of the CDR3 is TGTGCCAGCAGTAGGGACAGTGAGACCCAGTACTTC. Encoded protein: CASSRDSETQYF.

This clonotype came up many times. The chain combines TRBV19 with TRBJ2-7; a possible D gene is TRBD1 (5 bases). This CDR3 comprises 15 residues. Germline V gene lookup returns CDR1 LNHDA and CDR2 SQIVND (reference sequence). The ends were cut back, 5 bases at V and 4 bases at J, with 18 bases in the middle. The CDR3 reads CASSPRAGPLYEQYF. In DNA, the CDR3 is TGTGCCAGTAGTCCCAGGGCAGGACCGCTATACGAGCAGTACTTC.

J is TRBJ2-1 and V is TRBV28; 12 nucleotides match TRBD2. This CDR3 region has 15 residues. V trimming: 7 bases; J trimming: 5 bases; junction bases outside the gene matches: 6. CDR1 and CDR2 (germline): MDHEN, SYDVKM. The CDR3 region has the DNA TGTGCCAGCAAACCCTGGACTAGCGGGGACAATGAGCAGTTCTTC. The encoded protein is CASKPWTSGDNEQFF.

The chain uses TRBV6-4 and TRBJ2-6, with TRBD2 identical over 7 bases. J gave up 4 bases and V 0 bases, and 3 bases lay outside the gene matches. CDR1 and CDR2 from the germline V gene are MRHNA and SNTAGT. CDR3 length: 16 amino acids. Written as DNA, the CDR3 is TGTGCCAGCAGTGACTCGGGAGGGACCGGGGCCAACGTCCTGACTTTC. Protein: CASSDSGGTGANVLTF.

This clonotype was recorded at least ten times. The junction departs from the called germline gene at one end, perhaps through a read error. The V call is TRBV6-2 or TRBV6-3, the J call TRBJ1-5, with a tentative D call TRBD1 (5 bases). Germline V lookup: CDR1 MNHEY, CDR2 SVGEGT. The CDR3 runs 14 residues. The CDR3 spells CVSSRQGGNQPQHF. The CDR3 region has the DNA TGTGTCAGCAGTAGGCAGGGAGGCAATCAGCCCCAGCATTTT.

In this sample, this clonotype turned up many times. The J gene is TRBJ1-2, the V gene TRBV28; tentatively, D is TRBD1 (5 bases). This CDR3 region has 14 residues. Germline V gives CDR1 MDHEN, CDR2 SYDVKM. The germline V and J ends were trimmed by 8 bases and 4 bases, with 17 bases remaining between them. CDR3 region: CASRTPGTLYGYTF. CDR3 coding DNA: TGTGCCAGCCGAACACCCGGGACCCTCTATGGCTACACCTTC.

This clonotype has a count of ten or more. V gene TRBV13 combines with J gene TRBJ1-1, with D hard to call. The ends were cut back, 5 bases at V and 6 bases at J, with 10 bases in the middle. This CDR3 comprises 12 residues. Germline lookup yields CDR1 PRHDT and CDR2 FYEKMQ (reference sequence). The CDR3 region has the DNA TGTGCCAGCAGCACTCTCGGCGCTGAAGCTTTCTTT. It encodes CASSTLGAEAFF.

This clonotype was detected ten times or more. This rearrangement joins TRBV10-3 to TRBJ1-1, with a possible D match to TRBD1 (5 bases). CDR3 length: 14 amino acids. Trimming took 6 bases from V and 0 from J, leaving 11 bases between them. Germline CDR1 and CDR2: ENHRY and SYGVKD. CDR3 region: CAIRRQYMNTEAFF. CDR3 sequence (DNA): TGTGCCATCAGACGACAGTATATGAACACTGAAGCTTTCTTT.

This clonotype was seen many times. The chain is built from TRBV25-1 and TRBJ2-7, with 10 nucleotides matching TRBD2. This CDR3 region has 15 residues. Germline CDR1 MGHDK, CDR2 SYGVNS. With V trimmed by 6 bases and J by 9 bases, 14 bases remained unmatched. CDR3 sequence reads: CASSGTSGNVFGQYF. DNA of the CDR3: TGTGCCAGCAGCGGAACTAGCGGGAATGTCTTTGGGCAGTACTTC.

This clonotype occurred many times. J is TRBJ1-1 and V is TRBV6-2 or TRBV6-3; D is unresolved. V dropped 4 bases and J dropped 3 bases, with 6 bases sitting between them. Germline V CDR1 and CDR2: MNHEY, SVGEGT. The CDR3 totals 12 residues. The CDR3 DNA reads as TGTGCCAGCAGTTTTAGGGACACTGAAGCTTTCTTT. This translates into CASSFRDTEAFF.

This clonotype has at least ten counts. The genes are TRBV28 and TRBJ2-7; 7 bases align to TRBD1. Germline V gene data show CDR1 as MDHEN and CDR2 as SYDVKM. The CDR3 runs 14 residues. V trimming: 6 bases; J trimming: 4 bases; junction bases outside the gene matches: 9. The CDR3 nucleotides are TGTGCCAGCAGATTGACGACAGGGTGGTACGAGCAGTACTTC. Translating it yields CASRLTTGWYEQYF.

This clonotype was seen at least ten times. The rearrangement joins TRBV7-2 to TRBJ2-2; no reliable D call. The germline CDR1 and CDR2 sequences are SGHTA and FQGNSA. The CDR3 totals 12 residues. V lost 5 bases, J lost 3 bases, and 4 bases lay in between. CDR3 sequence: CASSRYTGELFF. The CDR3 bases are TGTGCCAGCAGCCGTTACACCGGGGAGCTGTTTTTT.

This clonotype appeared many times. Germline and junction disagree at one end, which may indicate a read error. The CDR3 coding sequence is TGCAGCGTTGATGCGCAGCCTGACTTC. Amino acid sequence: CSVDAQPDF. The chain links TRBV29-1 to TRBJ1-2, with D unclear. Germline-derived CDR1 and CDR2 are SQVTM and ANQGSEA. The length of the CDR3 is 9 residues. The entire variable domain, with the rest obtained from reference TRBV29-1 and TRBJ1-2, is as follows: SAVISQKPSRDICQRGTSLTIQCQVDSQVTMMFWYRQQPGQSLTLIATANQGSEATYESGFVIDKFPISRPNLTFSTLTVSNMSPEDSSIYLCSVDAQPDFGSGTRLTVV.

This clonotype appeared many times. V usage is TRBV11-2 and J usage is TRBJ1-6; D is uncertain. Between the trimmed V and J ends, which lost 0 bases and 3 bases, there was a span of 6 bases. Germline CDR1 SGHAT, CDR2 FQNNGV. This CDR3 is built from 15 residues. CDR3 in DNA: TGTGCCAGCAGCTTAGAGGCAGACTATAATTCACCCCTCCACTTT. Translating gives CASSLEADYNSPLHF.

To note about this clonotype: A much larger clone lies a single base off, so this may be a read error. The V call is TRBV7-6, the J call TRBJ2-2, with 8 bases lining up with TRBD2. Germline lookup yields CDR1 SGHVS and CDR2 FNYEAQ. The CDR3 is made up of 15 amino acids. CDR3 loop: CASSLGTSFTGELCF. In nucleotides, the CDR3 is TGTGCCAGCAGCTTAGGGACTAGCTTTACCGGGGAGCTGTGTTTT.

This clonotype was counted once. CDR3 DNA sequence: TGTGCCAGCAGTGAGGAGGCTAGCGGGGACGAGCAGTACTTC. Encoded protein: CASSEEASGDEQYF. This chain uses TRBV6-1 with TRBJ2-7; 9 bases map to TRBD2. This CDR3 contains 14 residues. The V gene's germline CDR1 is MNHNS and CDR2 SASEGT. Germline trimming cut 3 bases from V and 5 bases from J; bases unmatched to any gene: 5.